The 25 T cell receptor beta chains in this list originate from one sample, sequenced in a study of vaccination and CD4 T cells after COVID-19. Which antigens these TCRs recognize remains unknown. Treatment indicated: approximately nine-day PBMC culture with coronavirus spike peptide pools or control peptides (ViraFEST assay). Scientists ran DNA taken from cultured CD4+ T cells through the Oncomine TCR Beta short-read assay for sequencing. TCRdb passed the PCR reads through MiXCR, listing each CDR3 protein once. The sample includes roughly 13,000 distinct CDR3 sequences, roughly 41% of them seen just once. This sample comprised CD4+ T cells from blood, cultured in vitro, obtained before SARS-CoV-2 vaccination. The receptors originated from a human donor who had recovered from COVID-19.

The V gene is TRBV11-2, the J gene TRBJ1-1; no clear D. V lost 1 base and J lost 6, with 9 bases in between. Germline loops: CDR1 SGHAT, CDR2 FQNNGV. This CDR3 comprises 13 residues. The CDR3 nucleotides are TGTGCCAGCAGCTTAGTGGTTGGGGCTGAAGCTTTCTTT. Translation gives CASSLVVGAEAFF.

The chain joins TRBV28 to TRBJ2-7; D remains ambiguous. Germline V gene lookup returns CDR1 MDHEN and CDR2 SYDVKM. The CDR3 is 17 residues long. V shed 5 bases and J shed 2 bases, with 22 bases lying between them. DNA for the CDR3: TGTGCCAGCAGTCCCCACCCTTGGGCACCTTCCCCCTACGAGCAGTACTTC. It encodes CASSPHPWAPSPYEQYF.

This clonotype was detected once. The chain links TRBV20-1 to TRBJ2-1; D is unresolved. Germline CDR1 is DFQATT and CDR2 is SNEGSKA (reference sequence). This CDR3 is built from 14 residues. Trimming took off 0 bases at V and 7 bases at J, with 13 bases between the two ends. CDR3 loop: CSARDPRQVNEQFF. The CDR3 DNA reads TGCAGTGCTAGAGATCCCAGGCAGGTAAATGAGCAGTTCTTC.

The CDR3 DNA reads as TGTGCCAGCTGTGCGATTTCAGGGGGTGAGAGCTACACCTTC. Encoded protein: CASCAISGGESYTF. V usage is TRBV2 and J usage is TRBJ1-2; 7 bases fit TRBD1. The CDR3 has 14 amino acids. Germline CDR1 reads SNHLY; CDR2 reads FYNNEI. V dropped 8 bases and J dropped 9; count of bases not matched to a gene: 15.

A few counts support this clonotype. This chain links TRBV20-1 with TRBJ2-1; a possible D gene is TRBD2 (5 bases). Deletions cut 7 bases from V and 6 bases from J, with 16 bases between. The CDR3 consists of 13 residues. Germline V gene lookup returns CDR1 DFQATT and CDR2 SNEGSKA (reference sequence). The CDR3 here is CSGDATTSNEQFF. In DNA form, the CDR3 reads TGCAGTGGTGACGCGACTACGTCCAATGAGCAGTTCTTC.

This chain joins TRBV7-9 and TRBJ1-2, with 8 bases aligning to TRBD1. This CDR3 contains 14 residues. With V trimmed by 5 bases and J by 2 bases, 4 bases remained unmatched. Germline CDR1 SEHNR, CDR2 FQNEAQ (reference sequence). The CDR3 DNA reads TGTGCCAGCAGCCCACGGACAGGGAACTATGGCTACACCTTC. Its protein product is CASSPRTGNYGYTF.

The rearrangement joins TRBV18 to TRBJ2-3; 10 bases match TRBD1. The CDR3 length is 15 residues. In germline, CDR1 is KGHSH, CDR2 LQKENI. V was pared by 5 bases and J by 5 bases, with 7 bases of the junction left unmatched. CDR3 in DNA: TGTGCCAGCTCAGCACGGGACAGGGGAATAGATACGCAGTATTTT. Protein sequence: CASSARDRGIDTQYF.

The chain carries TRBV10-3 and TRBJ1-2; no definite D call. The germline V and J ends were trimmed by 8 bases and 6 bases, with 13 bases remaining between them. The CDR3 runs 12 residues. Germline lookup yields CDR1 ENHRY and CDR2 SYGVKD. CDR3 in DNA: TGTGCCATCGCCCCGGGATCAAATGGCTACACCTTC. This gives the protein CAIAPGSNGYTF.

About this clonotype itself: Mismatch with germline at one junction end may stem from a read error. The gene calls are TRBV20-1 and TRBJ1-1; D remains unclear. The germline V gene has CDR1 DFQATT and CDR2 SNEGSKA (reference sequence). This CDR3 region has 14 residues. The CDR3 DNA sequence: TGCGGTGCCCCTAAGGGCTGGGGGAACACTGAAGCTTTCTTT. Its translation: CGAPKGWGNTEAFF.

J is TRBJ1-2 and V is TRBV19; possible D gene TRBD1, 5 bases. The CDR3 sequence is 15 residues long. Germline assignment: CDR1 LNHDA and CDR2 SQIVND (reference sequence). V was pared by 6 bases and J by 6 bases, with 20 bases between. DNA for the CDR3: TGTGCCAGTAGCTCTTCCTTTGGGGGTAGGAATGGCTACACCTTC. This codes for CASSSSFGGRNGYTF.

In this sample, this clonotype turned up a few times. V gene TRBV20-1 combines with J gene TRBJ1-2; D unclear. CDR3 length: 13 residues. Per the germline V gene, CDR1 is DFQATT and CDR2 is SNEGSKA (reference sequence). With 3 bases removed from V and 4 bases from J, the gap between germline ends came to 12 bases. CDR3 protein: CSARGNSLYGYTF. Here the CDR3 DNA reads TGCAGTGCTAGGGGCAACTCACTCTATGGCTACACCTTC.

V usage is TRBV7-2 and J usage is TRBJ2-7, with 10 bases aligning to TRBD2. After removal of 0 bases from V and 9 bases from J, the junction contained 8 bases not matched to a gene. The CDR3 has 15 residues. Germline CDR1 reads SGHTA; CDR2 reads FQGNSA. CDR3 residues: CASSLAGTSAGGQYF. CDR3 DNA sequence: TGTGCCAGCAGCTTAGCCGGGACTAGCGCGGGGGGGCAGTACTTC.

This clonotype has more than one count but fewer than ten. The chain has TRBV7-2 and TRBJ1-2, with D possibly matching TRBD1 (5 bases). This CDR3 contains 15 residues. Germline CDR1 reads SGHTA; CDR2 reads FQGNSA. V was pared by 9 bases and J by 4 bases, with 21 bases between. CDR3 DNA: TGTGCCAGTACGGGATCCTTAGGGGTCCCCTATGGCTACACCTTC. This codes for CASTGSLGVPYGYTF.

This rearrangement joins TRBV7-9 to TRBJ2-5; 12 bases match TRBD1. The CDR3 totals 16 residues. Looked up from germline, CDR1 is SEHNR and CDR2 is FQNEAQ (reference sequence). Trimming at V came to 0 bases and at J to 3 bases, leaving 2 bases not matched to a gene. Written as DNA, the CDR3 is TGTGCCAGCAGCTTAGCGGGGACAGGGGGCAAAGAGACCCAGTACTTC. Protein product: CASSLAGTGGKETQYF.

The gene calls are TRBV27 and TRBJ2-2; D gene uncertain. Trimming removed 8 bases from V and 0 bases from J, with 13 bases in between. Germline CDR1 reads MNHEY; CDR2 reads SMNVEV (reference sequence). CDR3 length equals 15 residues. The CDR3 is CASSLGRTNTGELFF. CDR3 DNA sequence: TGTGCCAGCTCTCTCGGGCGGACGAACACCGGGGAGCTGTTTTTT.

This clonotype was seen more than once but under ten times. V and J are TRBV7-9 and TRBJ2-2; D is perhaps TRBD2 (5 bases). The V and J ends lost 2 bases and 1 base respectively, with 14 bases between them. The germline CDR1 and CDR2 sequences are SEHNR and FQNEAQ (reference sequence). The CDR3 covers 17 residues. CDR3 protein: CASSLFRRVQNTGELFF. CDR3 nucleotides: TGTGCCAGCAGCTTATTTCGGCGGGTCCAGAACACCGGGGAGCTGTTTTTT.

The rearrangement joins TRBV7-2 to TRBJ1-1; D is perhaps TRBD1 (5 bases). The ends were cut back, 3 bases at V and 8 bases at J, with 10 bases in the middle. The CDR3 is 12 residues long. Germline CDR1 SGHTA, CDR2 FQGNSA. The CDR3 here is CASSFPGQEAFF. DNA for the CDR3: TGTGCCAGCAGCTTTCCAGGGCAGGAAGCTTTCTTT.

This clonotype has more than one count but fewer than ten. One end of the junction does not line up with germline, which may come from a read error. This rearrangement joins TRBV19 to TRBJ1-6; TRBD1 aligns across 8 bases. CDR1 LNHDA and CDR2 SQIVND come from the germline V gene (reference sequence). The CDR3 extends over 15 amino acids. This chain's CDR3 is CASKSGQEYSSPLHF. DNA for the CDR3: TGTGCCAGTAAGTCGGGACAGGAATATAGTTCACCCCTCCACTTT.

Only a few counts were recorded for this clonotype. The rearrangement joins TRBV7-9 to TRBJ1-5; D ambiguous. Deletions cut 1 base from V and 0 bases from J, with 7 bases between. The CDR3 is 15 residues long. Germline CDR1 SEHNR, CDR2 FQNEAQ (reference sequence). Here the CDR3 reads CASSLGGNSNQPQHF. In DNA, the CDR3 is TGTGCCAGCAGCTTAGGCGGTAATAGCAATCAGCCCCAGCATTTT.

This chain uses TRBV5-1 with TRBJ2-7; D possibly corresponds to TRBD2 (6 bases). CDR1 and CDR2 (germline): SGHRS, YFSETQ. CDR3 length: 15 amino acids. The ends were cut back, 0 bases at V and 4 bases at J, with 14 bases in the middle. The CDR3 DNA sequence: TGCGCCAGCAGCTTGGGGGACTGGAGTTCGTACGAGCAGTACTTC. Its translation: CASSLGDWSSYEQYF.

In nucleotides, the CDR3 is TGCAGTGCTGACAGGGGGCGAGAGGGTGGCTACACCTTC. Translating it yields CSADRGREGGYTF. The chain uses TRBV20-1 and TRBJ1-2, with TRBD1 identical over 10 bases. This CDR3 is 13 amino acids long. Trimming at V came to 5 bases and at J to 7 bases, leaving 7 bases not matched to a gene. The V gene's germline CDR1 is DFQATT and CDR2 SNEGSKA (reference sequence).

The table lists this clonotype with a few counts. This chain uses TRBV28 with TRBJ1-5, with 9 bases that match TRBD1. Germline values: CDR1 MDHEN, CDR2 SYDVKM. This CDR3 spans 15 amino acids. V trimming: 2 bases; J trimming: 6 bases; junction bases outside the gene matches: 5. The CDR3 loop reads CASSLQQGAFQPQHF. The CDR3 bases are TGTGCCAGCAGTTTACAACAGGGGGCATTTCAGCCCCAGCATTTT.

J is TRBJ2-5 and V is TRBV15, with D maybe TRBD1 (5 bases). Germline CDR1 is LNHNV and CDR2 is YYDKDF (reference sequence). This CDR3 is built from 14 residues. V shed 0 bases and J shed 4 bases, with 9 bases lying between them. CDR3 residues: CATSRDPRAETQYF. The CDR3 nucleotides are TGTGCCACCAGCAGAGATCCCAGGGCAGAGACCCAGTACTTC.

CDR3: CSAREGAVNTEAFF. In DNA, the CDR3 is TGCAGTGCTAGAGAAGGGGCCGTGAACACTGAAGCTTTCTTT. The chain uses TRBV20-1 and TRBJ1-1; a weak D match, TRBD1 (5 bases). From germline, CDR1 is DFQATT and CDR2 SNEGSKA (reference sequence). This CDR3 comprises 14 residues. Trimming shortened V by 0 bases and J by 0 bases, and 8 bases separated the two germline ends.

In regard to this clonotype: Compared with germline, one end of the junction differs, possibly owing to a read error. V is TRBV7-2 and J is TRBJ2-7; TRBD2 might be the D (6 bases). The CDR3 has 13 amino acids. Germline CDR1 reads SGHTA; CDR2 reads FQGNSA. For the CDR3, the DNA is TGTGCCAGCGGCTTAACAGCAGCGGGCGAGCAGTACTTC. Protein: CASGLTAAGEQYF.